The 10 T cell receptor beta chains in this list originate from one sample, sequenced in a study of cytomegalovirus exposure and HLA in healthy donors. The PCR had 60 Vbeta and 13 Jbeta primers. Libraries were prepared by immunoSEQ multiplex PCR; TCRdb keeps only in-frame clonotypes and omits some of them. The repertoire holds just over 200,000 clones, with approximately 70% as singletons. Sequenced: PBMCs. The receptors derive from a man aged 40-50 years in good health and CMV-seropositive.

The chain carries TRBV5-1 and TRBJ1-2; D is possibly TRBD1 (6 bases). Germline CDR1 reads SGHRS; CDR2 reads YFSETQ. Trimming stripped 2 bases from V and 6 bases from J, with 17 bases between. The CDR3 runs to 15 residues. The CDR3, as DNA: TGCGCCAGCAGCTTCCGGGACATCAAGGTTCATGGCTACACCTTC. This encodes CASSFRDIKVHGYTF.

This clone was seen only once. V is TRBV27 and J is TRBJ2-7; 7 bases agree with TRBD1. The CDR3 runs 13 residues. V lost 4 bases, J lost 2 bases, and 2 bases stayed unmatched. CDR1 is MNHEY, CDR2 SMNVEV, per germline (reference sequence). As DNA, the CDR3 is TGTGCCAGCAGTTACGGGACAGCCTACGAGCAGTACTTC. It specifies CASSYGTAYEQYF.

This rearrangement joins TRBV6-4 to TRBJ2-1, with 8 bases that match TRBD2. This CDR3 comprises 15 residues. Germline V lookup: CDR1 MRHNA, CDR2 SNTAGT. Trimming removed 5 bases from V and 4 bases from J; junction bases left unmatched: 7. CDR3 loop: CASSRGGANYNEQFF. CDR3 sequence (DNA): TGTGCCAGCAGTCGGGGGGGGGCAAATTACAATGAGCAGTTCTTC.

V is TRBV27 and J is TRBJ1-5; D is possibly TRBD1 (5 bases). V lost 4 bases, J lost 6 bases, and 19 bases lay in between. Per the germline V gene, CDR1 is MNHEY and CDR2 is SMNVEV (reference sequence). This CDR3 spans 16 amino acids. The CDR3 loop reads CASSSTGTLGVQPQHF. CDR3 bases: TGTGCCAGCAGTTCCACCGGGACTCTGGGGGTTCAGCCCCAGCATTTT.

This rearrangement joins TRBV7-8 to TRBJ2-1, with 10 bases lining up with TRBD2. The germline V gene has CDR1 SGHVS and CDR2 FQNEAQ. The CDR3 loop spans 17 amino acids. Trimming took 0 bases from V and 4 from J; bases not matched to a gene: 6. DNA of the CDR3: TGTGCCAGCAGCTTAGCCCCTCCAGCGGGGGGGTACAATGAGCAGTTCTTC. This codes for CASSLAPPAGGYNEQFF.

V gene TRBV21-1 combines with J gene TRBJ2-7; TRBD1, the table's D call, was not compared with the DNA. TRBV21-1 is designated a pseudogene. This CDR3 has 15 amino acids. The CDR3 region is CASSKLTGFSYEQYF. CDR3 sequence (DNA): TGTGCCAGCAGCAAACTAACAGGGTTCTCCTACGAGCAGTACTTC.

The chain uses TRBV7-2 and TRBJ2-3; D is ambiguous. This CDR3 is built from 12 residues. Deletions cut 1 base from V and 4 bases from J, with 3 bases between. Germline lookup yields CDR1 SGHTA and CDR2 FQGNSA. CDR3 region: CASSLVADTQYF. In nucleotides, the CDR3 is TGTGCCAGCAGCTTAGTAGCAGATACGCAGTATTTT.

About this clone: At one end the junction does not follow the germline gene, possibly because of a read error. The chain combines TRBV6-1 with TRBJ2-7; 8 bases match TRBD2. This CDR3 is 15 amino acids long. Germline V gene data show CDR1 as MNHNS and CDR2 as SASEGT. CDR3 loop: CASSEVRGGSYEQYF. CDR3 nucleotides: TGTGCCAGCAGCGAAGTTCGCGGGGGGTCCTACGAGCAGTACTTC.

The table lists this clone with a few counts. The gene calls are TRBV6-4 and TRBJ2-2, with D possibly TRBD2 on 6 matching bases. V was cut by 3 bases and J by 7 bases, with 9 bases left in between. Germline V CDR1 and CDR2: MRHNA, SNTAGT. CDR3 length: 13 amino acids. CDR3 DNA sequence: TGTGCCAGCAGTGAGTGGGGAGGCGGGGAGCTGTTTTTT. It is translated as CASSEWGGGELFF.

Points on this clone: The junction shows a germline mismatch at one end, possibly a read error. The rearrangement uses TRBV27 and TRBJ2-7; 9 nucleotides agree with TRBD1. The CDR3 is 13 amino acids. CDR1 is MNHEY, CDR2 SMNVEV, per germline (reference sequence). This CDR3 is CASRSTRDREWNF. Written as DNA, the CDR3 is TGTGCCAGCAGATCCACCCGGGACAGGGAATGGAACTTC.